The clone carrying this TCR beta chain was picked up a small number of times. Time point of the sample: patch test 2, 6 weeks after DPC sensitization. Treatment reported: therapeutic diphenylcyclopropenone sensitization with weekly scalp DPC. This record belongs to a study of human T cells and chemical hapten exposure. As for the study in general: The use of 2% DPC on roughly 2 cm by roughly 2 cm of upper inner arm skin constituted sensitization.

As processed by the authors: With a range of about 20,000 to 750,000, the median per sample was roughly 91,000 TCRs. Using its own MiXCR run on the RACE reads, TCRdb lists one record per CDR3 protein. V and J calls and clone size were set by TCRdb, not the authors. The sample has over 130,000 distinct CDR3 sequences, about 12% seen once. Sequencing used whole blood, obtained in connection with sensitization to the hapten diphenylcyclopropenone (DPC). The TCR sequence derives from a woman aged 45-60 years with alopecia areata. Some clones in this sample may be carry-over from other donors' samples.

The DNA of the CDR3 is TGCAGTGCTAGGGTCCTCCATTATGGCTACACCTTC. Its translation: CSARVLHYGYTF. The J gene is TRBJ1-2, the V gene TRBV20-1; D unresolved. The CDR3 is made up of 12 amino acids. V shed 3 bases and J shed 5 bases, with 10 bases lying between them. CDR1 DFQATT and CDR2 SNEGSKA come from the germline V gene (reference sequence).